One T cell receptor beta chain is described in this entry. CDR1 and CDR2 from the germline V gene are SGHTA and FQGNSA. V shed 5 bases, J shed 11 bases, and the junction held 10 bases outside the gene matches. The CDR3 totals 16 residues. This record comes from a study of OX40 agonist ivuxolimab in advanced cancers. Study-level information: Past anti-PD-1, anti-PD-L1 or anti-CTLA-4 therapy was accepted, and 35% to 45% had received some. Three dose-escalation patients had partial responses: one with hepatocellular carcinoma and two with cutaneous melanoma.

The investigators sampled blood at baseline, at cycle 4 day 1, and at cycle 7 day 1. Measured with immunoSEQ multiplex PCR; TCRdb has only the in-frame clones, and not every one. Of around 63,000 clones in the sample, over 75% were seen once. The receptor was derived from an adult with an advanced solid tumor such as melanoma, head and neck, liver or kidney cancer. The sequencing used CD4+ or CD8+ T cells sorted from blood, collected in a trial of the OX40 agonist ivuxolimab. V usage is TRBV7-2 and J usage is TRBJ2-1, with 15 bases fitting TRBD2. The CDR3 is CASSETGLAGGPKQFF. The CDR3 nucleotides are TGTGCCAGCAGCGAAACAGGACTAGCGGGAGGGCCGAAGCAGTTCTTC.